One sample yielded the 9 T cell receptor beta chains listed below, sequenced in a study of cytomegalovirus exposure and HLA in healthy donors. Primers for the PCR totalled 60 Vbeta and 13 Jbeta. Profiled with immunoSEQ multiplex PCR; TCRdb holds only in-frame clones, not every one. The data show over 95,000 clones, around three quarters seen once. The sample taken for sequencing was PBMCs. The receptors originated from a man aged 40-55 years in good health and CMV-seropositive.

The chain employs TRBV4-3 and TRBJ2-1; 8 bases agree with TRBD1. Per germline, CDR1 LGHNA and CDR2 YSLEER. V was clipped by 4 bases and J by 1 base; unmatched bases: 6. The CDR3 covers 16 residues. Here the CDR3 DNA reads TGCGCCAGCAGCCTAACCGGGACAGGATCCTACAATGAGCAGTTCTTC. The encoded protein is CASSLTGTGSYNEQFF.

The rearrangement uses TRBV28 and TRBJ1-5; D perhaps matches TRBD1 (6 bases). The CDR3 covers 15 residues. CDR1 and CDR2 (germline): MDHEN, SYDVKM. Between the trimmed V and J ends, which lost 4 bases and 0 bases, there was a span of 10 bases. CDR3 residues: CASSSQGISNQPQHF. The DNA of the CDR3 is TGTGCCAGCAGTTCCCAGGGGATTAGCAATCAGCCCCAGCATTTT.

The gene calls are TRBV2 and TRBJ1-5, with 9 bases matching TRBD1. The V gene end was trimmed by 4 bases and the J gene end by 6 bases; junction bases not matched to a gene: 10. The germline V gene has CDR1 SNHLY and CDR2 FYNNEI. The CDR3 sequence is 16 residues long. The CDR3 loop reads CASSAQQGAGGQPQHF. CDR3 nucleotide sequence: TGTGCCAGCAGTGCACAACAGGGGGCGGGCGGTCAGCCCCAGCATTTT. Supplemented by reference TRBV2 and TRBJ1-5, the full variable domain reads EPEVTQTPSHQVTQMGQEVILRCVPISNHLYFYWYRQILGQKVEFLVSFYNNEISEKSEIFDDQFSVERPDGSNFTLKIRSTKLEDSAMYFCASSAQQGAGGQPQHFGDGTRLSIL.

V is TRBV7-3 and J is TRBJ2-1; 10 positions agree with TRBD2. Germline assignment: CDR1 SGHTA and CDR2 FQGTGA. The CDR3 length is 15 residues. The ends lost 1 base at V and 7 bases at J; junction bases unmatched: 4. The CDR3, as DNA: TGTGCCAGCAGCTTAAAGCGGGGGGGCCTTAATGAGCAGTTCTTC. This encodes CASSLKRGGLNEQFF.

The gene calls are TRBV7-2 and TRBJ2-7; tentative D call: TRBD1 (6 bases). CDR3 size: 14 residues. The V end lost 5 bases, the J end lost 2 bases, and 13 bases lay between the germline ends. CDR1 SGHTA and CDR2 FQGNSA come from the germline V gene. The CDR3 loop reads CASSPQGSTYEQYF. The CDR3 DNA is TGTGCCAGCAGCCCCCAGGGGTCGACCTACGAGCAGTACTTC.

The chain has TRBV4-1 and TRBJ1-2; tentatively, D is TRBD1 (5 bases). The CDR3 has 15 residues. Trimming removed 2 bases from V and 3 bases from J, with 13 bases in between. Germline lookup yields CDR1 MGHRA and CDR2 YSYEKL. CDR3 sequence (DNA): TGCGCCAGCAGCCAAAGTCCGGCGGGGGACTATGGCTACACCTTC. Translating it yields CASSQSPAGDYGYTF.

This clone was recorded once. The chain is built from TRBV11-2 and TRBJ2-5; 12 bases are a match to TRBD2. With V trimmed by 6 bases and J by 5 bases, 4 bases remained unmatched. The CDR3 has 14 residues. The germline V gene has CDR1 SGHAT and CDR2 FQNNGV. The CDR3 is CASRLAGGPETQYF. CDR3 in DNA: TGTGCCAGCAGGCTAGCGGGGGGGCCGGAGACCCAGTACTTC.

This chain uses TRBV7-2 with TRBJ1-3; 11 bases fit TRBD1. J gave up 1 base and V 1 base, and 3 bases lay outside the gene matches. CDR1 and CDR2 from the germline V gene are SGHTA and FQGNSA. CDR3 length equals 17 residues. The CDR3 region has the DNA TGTGCCAGCAGCTTAGTTGGACAGGGGGCGTCTGGAAACACCATATATTTT. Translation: CASSLVGQGASGNTIYF. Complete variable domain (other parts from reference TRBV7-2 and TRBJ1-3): GAGVSQSPSNKVTEKGKDVELRCDPISGHTALYWYRQSLGQGLEFLIYFQGNSAPDKSGLPSDRFSAERTGGSVSTLTIQRTQQEDSAVYLCASSLVGQGASGNTIYFGEGSWLTVV.

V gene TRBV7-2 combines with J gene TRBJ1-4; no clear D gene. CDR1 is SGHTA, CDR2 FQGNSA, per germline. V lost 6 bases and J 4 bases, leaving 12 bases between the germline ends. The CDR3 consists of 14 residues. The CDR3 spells CASRWEPINEKLFF. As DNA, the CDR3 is TGTGCCAGCAGATGGGAGCCCATTAATGAAAAACTGTTTTTT.